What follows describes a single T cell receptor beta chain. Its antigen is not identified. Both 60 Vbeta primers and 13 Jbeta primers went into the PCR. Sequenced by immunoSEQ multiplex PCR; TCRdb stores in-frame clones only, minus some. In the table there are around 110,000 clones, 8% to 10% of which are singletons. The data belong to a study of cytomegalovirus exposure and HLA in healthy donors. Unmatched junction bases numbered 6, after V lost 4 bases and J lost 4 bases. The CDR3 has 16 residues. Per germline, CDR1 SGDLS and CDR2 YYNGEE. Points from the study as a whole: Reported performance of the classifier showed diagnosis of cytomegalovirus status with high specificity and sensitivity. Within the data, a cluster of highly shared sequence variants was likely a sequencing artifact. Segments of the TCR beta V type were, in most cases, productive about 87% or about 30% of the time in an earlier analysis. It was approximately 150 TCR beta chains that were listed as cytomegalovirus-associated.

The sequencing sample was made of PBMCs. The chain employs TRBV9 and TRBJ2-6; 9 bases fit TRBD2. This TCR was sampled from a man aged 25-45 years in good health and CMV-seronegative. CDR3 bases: TGTGCCAGCAGCCCGGCGGGAGGGCTCGGGGCCAACGTCCTGACTTTC. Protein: CASSPAGGLGANVLTF.